This T cell receptor beta chain was sequenced in a study of monozygotic twins with inflammatory bowel disease. Study-level points and caveats: Among IBD patients, fewer clonotypes were shared with others than among healthy twins, especially with disease activity.

Germline V lookup: CDR1 SNHLY, CDR2 FYNNEI. The CDR3 spans 14 residues. TCRdb reprocessed the 5' RACE reads, keeping one entry per CDR3 protein, no DNA. This listing includes fewer than 550,000 distinct CDR3 sequences. Concerning this clonotype itself: What it recognizes is unknown.

The gene calls are TRBV2 and TRBJ2-7; the TCRdb D gene call, TRBD2, has no DNA to confirm it. The clonotype comes from a human donor with ulcerative colitis or Crohn's disease, or a healthy co-twin of an affected twin (not recorded which). The sequenced sample was blood. The CDR3 is CASSDYPMGYEQYF.